This TCR beta chain originates from a study of shared clonotypes between healthy human individuals. Whole-study context: Three plates were used per donor for CD4 naive, three for CD4 memory, two for CD8 naive and one for CD8 memory. Study-level results: At large depth, rarefaction still showed sorted-subset sequencing to be incomplete.

The assay was immunoSEQ multiplex PCR, and TCRdb's table has in-frame clones only and misses some. Of over 2 million clones listed, roughly 90% were seen once; the top ten hold about 0.36%. About this clone: Its matching antigen is unknown.

The CDR3 is 15 amino acids. The V gene's germline CDR1 is SGDLS and CDR2 YYNGEE. V lost 4 bases and J lost 5, with 18 bases in between. V and J are TRBV9 and TRBJ1-2, with TRBD1 as a possible D gene (6 bases). Sequencing was performed on naive CD4+ T cells from PBMCs. Subset described: CD45RA+ positively selected. The source is a man between 18 and 29 years old in good health. Some clones in this sample may be carry-over from other donors' samples. CDR3 in amino acids: CASSPVGGLQYGYTF. The CDR3 DNA follows: TGTGCCAGCAGCCCGGTGGGGGGCCTCCAGTATGGCTACACCTTC.